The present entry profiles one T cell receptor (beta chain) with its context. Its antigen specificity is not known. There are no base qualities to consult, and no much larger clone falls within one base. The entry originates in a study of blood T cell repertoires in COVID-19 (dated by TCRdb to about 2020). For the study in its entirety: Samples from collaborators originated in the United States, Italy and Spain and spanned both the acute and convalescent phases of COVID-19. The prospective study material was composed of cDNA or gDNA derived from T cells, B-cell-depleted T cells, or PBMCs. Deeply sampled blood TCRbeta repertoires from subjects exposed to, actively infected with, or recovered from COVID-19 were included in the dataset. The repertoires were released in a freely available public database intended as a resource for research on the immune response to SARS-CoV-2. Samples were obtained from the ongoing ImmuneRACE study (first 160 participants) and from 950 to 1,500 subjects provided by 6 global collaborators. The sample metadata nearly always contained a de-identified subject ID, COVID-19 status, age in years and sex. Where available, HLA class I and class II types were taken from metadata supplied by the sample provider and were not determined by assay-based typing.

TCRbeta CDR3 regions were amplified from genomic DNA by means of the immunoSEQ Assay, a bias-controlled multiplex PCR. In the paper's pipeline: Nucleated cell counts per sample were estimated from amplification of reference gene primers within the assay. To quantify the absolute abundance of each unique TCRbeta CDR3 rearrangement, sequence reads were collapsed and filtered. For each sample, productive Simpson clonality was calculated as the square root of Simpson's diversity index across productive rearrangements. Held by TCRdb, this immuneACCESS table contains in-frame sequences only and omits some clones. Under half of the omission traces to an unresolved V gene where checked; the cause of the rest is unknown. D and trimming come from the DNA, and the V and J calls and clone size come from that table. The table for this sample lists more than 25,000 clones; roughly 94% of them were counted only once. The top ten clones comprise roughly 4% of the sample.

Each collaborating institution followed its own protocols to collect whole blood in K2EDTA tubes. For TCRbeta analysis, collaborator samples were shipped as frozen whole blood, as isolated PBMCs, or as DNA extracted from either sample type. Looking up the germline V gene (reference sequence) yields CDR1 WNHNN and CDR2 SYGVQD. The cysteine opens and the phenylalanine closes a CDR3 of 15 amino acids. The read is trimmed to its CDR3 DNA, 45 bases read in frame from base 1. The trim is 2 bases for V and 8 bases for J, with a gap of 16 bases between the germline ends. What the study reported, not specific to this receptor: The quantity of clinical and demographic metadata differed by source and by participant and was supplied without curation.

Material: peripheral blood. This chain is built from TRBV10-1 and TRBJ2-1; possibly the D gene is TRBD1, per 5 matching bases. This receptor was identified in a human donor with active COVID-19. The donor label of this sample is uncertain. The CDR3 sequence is CASSEPGAAKHEQFF. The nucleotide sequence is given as TGCGCCAGCAGTGAGCCTGGGGCAGCTAAACATGAGCAGTTCTTC.